This T cell receptor (beta chain) was identified in a study of blood T cell repertoires in COVID-19. Study-wide background: COVID-19 samples collected from the United States, Italy and Spain covered acute and convalescent phases. PBMCs, B-cell-depleted T cells, or T cells were the source of the cDNA or gDNA that made up the material.

There are 14 residues in the CDR3. In germline, CDR1 is KGHDR, CDR2 SFDVKD. V gave up 6 bases and J gave up 2 bases; unmatched junction bases: 3. In its sample, this clone was seen once. Per the original methods: It was from reference gene primer amplification that nucleated cell counts were estimated. Sequenced by immunoSEQ multiplex PCR; TCRdb stores in-frame clones only, minus some. V and J calls plus clone size are reproduced from that table; the DNA served to infer D and trimming. Counted here are around 230,000 clones, 80% to 90% occurring once; the ten biggest clones make up 8% to 10%. The sequenced material came from peripheral blood. The clonotype was recovered from a woman between 45 and 65 years old with acute or convalescent COVID-19. The J gene is TRBJ2-3, the V gene TRBV24-1, with 8 bases matching TRBD2. Here the CDR3 DNA reads TGTGCCACCAGTTTTAGCGGGGCCACAGATACGCAGTATTTT. It is translated as CATSFSGATDTQYF.